This T cell receptor beta chain was sequenced in a study of T-cell reconstitution after alpha-beta-depleted transplantation in children. This clonotype was counted ten times or more. The antigen is undetermined. Trimming took off 2 bases at V and 3 bases at J, with 13 bases between the two ends. The CDR3 has 16 residues. Findings of the study overall: Newly generated T cells supplied most T-cell counts and diversity one year post-transplant. After transplant, high TCRbeta diversity at day 60 in some patients arose from surviving recipient T cells and thymic progenitors.

It was with unique molecular identifiers that the TCRbeta library was prepared. TCRdb re-analysed the PCR reads in MiXCR, keeping a single row per CDR3 protein. The table has approximately 97,000 distinct CDR3 sequences, approximately 8% seen once. The origin of this receptor is a boy younger than 10 with acute lymphoblastic leukemia, due to receive a stem cell transplant. The chain joins TRBV12-3 or TRBV12-4 to TRBJ2-2; no reliable D call. The sample consisted of PBMCs, taken before TCRalphabeta/CD19-depleted stem cell transplant. CDR3 nucleotides: TGTGCCAGCAGTTTACGGATCCTCCCATACACCGGGGAGCTGTTTTTT. Translation gives CASSLRILPYTGELFF.